This T cell receptor beta chain comes out of a study of cytomegalovirus exposure and HLA in healthy donors. Study-wide findings and caveats: The authors confirmed in vitro that three CMV-associated chains were specific for CMV antigens. Cytomegalovirus association was listed for around 180 TCR beta chains. Reported performance of the classifier showed diagnosis of cytomegalovirus status with high specificity and sensitivity. Within the approximately 110 validation repertoires, first-cohort TCR clusters tended to co-occur, according to a later analysis.

Data came from immunoSEQ multiplex PCR; TCRdb stores just in-frame clones and leaves some out. The table records around 100,000 clones, roughly 85% of them present only once. Concerning this clone itself: Its antigen is unknown.

The germline gives CDR1 MNHEY, CDR2 SMNVEV (reference sequence). The CDR3 runs 16 residues. Germline trimming cut 6 bases from V and 5 bases from J; bases unmatched to any gene: 9. The V and J genes are TRBV27 and TRBJ2-5; TRBD2 agrees at 13 bases. This receptor was taken from a man in his late teens or twenties in good health and CMV-seropositive. Sequencing was done on a sample of PBMCs. The CDR3 region is CASRGLAGVGEETQYF. In DNA form, the CDR3 reads TGTGCCAGCAGAGGACTAGCGGGAGTTGGTGAGGAGACCCAGTACTTC.